A selection of T cell receptor beta chains follows, all from one sample in a study of blood T cells in healthy people across ages. TCRdb re-called the 5' RACE reads through MiXCR, storing one row per CDR3 protein. The data contain some 1.6 million distinct CDR3 sequences, almost 35% of them seen just once; the ten biggest clones take up roughly 12%. What was sequenced was blood. All receptors come from a woman aged 25 to 39 in good health. Each CDR3 is given with its conserved first and last residue. The D gene is left open where the match is weak. Clone size appears in some rows only: once, few, many, or a class for an expanded clone.

clone_size d_call j_call v_call cdr3_nt cdr3_aa
- - TRBJ2-1 TRBV15 TGTGCCACCAGCGGCTACTCCCGGGACCAGGCGTACAATGAGCAGTTCTTC CATSGYSRDQAYNEQFF
- - TRBJ1-5 TRBV6-2/TRBV6-3 TGTGCCAGCAGTCGCCCTAGGACCCGGGGCAATCAGCCCCAGCATTTT CASSRPRTRGNQPQHF
- - TRBJ2-3 TRBV11-2 TGTGCCAGCAGCTCCCGGTTGGCAGATACGCAGTATTTT CASSSRLADTQYF
few - TRBJ2-5 TRBV6-2/TRBV6-3 TGTGCCAGCAGTTACGGGTCGACGGAGACCCAGTACTTC CASSYGSTETQYF
many TRBD2 TRBJ2-3 TRBV7-2 TGTGCCAGCAGCTTCCGGGGGGGCACAGATACGCAGTATTTT CASSFRGGTDTQYF
few - TRBJ2-7 TRBV4-1 TGCGCCAGCAGCCCGGGTCACGGGGTCTACGAGCAGTACTTC CASSPGHGVYEQYF
many - TRBJ2-7 TRBV20-1 TGCAGTGCACCGACGGGATCCTACGAGCAGTACTTC CSAPTGSYEQYF
few - TRBJ2-1 TRBV20-1 TGCAGTGCTAGAGGAGGAACGGATGAGCAGTTCTTC CSARGGTDEQFF
few TRBD2 TRBJ2-7 TRBV10-3 TGTGCCATCGCACCTGGACTAGGGGCCGACGAGCAGTACTTC CAIAPGLGADEQYF
few - TRBJ2-1 TRBV11-2 TGTGCCAGCAGCTTAGAGTCCCTTTCCTACAATGAGCAGTTCTTC CASSLESLSYNEQFF
once TRBD1 TRBJ2-3 TRBV3-1 TGTGCCAGCAGTCACAGGGGTACCCGGGGCACAGATACGCAGTATTTT CASSHRGTRGTDTQYF
- - TRBJ2-1 TRBV29-1 TGCAGCTCCGCGGAAAGGGTCTACAATGAGCAGTTCTTC CSSAERVYNEQFF
- - TRBJ2-1 TRBV28 TGTGCCAGCAGTCCGAGGACTTGGTTAAGGGTGGGTTACAATGAGCAGTTCTTC CASSPRTWLRVGYNEQFF